Listed below are T cell receptor beta chains from one sample, sequenced in a study of regulatory T cells in long-lasting Graves disease. TCRdb re-called the multiplex PCR reads with MiXCR, one entry per CDR3 protein. The table lists approximately 350,000 distinct CDR3 sequences, roughly 25% of them singletons. Source: peripheral blood mononuclear cells (PBMCs), taken when the disease was refractory, from a patient treated with antithyroid drugs. The receptors stem from a woman aged 35 to 49 with Graves disease. The CDR3 runs from the conserved cysteine through the conserved F or W. A D gene is named only where the DNA matches it firmly. The size of a clone is reported for some rows only, either as once, few or many, or as a class for expanded clones.

D	J	V	size	length	CDR3	DNA
.	TRBJ2-7	TRBV18	.	16	CASSPPGLVGGNEQYF	TGTGCCAGCTCACCACCGGGACTCGTTGGGGGGAACGAGCAGTACTTC
.	TRBJ1-1	TRBV28	many	18	CASDRLVKLRSEKTEAFF	TGTGCCAGCGACAGGCTTGTGAAACTAAGGAGTGAAAAGACTGAAGCTTTCTTT
TRBD1	TRBJ2-5	TRBV10-3	many	13	CAISGQGEETQYF	TGTGCCATCAGTGGACAGGGAGAAGAGACCCAGTACTTC
.	TRBJ1-1	TRBV19	few	15	CASAPFQEPNTEAFF	TGTGCCAGTGCTCCTTTTCAGGAGCCGAACACTGAAGCTTTCTTT
.	TRBJ2-4	TRBV11-2	few	13	CAGSFRGGHIQYF	TGTGCCGGCAGCTTCCGAGGAGGGCACATTCAGTACTTC
TRBD1	TRBJ1-2	TRBV10-2	few	13	CASDRTGRWGYTF	TGCGCCAGTGATCGGACAGGGCGGTGGGGCTACACCTTC
.	TRBJ1-5	TRBV20-1	.	14	CSARKGISNQPQHF	TGCAGTGCTAGAAAGGGGATTTCCAATCAGCCCCAGCATTTT
TRBD1	TRBJ1-6	TRBV5-1	many	14	CASRPQGERSPLHF	TGCGCCAGCAGGCCTCAGGGGGAGAGATCACCCCTCCACTTT
.	TRBJ2-2	TRBV28	.	16	CASSLLPGPFTGELFF	TGTGCCAGCAGTTTATTGCCGGGTCCTTTCACCGGGGAGCTGTTTTTT
TRBD2	TRBJ2-5	TRBV5-1	.	17	CASSQLAGGGSGKTQYF	TGCGCCAGCAGCCAGCTAGCGGGAGGTGGTAGTGGGAAGACCCAGTACTTC
.	TRBJ2-5	TRBV6-5	many	12	CASSYYGGTGYF	TGTGCCAGCAGTTACTACGGAGGGACCGGGTACTTC
TRBD1	TRBJ2-2	TRBV11-2	few	16	CASSFRTGGKTGELFF	TGTGCCAGCAGCTTCCGGACAGGGGGAAAAACCGGGGAGCTGTTTTTT
TRBD2	TRBJ2-5	TRBV28	many	20	CASSSWFRTSDFYTAETQYF	TGTGCCAGCAGTTCCTGGTTCAGGACTAGCGACTTTTATACAGCGGAGACCCAGTACTTC
.	TRBJ2-7	TRBV6-5	many	15	CASSYRAGLSYEQYF	TGTGCCAGCAGTTACAGGGCAGGGTTGTCCTACGAGCAGTACTTC
.	TRBJ2-2	TRBV15	.	14	CATSKIGTTGELFF	TGTGCCACCAGCAAAATTGGGACGACCGGGGAGCTGTTTTTT
.	TRBJ2-7	TRBV5-6	.	15	CASSLENVRVYEQYF	TGTGCCAGCAGCTTGGAGAACGTTCGTGTGTACGAGCAGTACTTC
.	TRBJ2-7	TRBV14	few	12	CASSHGLHEQYF	TGTGCCAGCAGCCACGGTCTCCACGAGCAGTACTTC
.	TRBJ2-3	TRBV2	.	15	CASILTGFVTDTQYF	TGTGCCAGCATCCTTACGGGATTTGTGACAGATACGCAGTATTTT
TRBD1	TRBJ1-5	TRBV20-1	.	12	CSATTGGQPQHF	TGCAGTGCTACAACAGGGGGTCAGCCCCAGCATTTT
.	TRBJ1-1	TRBV3-1	.	13	CASSQGTGIEAFF	TGTGCCAGCAGCCAAGGTACAGGGATTGAAGCTTTCTTT
.	TRBJ1-1	TRBV6-1	few	15	CASSDQPGGRTEAFF	TGTGCCAGCAGTGATCAACCCGGGGGGAGGACTGAAGCTTTCTTT
.	TRBJ1-5	TRBV7-8	many	14	CASSLREVDQPQHF	TGTGCCAGCAGCTTACGGGAAGTTGACCAGCCCCAGCATTTT
.	TRBJ1-2	TRBV14	few	15	CASSQFYGSNYGYTF	TGTGCCAGCAGCCAATTTTATGGGTCCAACTATGGCTACACCTTC
.	TRBJ2-1	TRBV20-1	few	12	CSARANYNEQFF	TGCAGTGCTCGCGCAAACTACAATGAGCAGTTCTTC
TRBD2	TRBJ2-1	TRBV7-6	.	19	CASSFLLAGVSSKYNEQFF	TGTGCCAGCAGCTTCCTTTTAGCGGGCGTGTCCTCAAAGTACAATGAGCAGTTCTTC
.	TRBJ2-1	TRBV28	.	14	CASSFRGDYNEQFF	TGTGCCAGCAGTTTCCGGGGTGACTACAATGAGCAGTTCTTC
.	TRBJ1-2	TRBV5-4	.	15	CASSTSGHPNYGYTF	TGTGCCAGCAGCACGTCAGGCCATCCGAACTATGGCTACACCTTC
.	TRBJ1-2	TRBV28	many	13	CASSLSGGNGYTF	TGTGCCAGCAGTTTATCGGGGGGGAATGGCTACACCTTC
.	TRBJ1-2	TRBV7-9	many	15	CASSYTSTANYGYTF	TGTGCCAGCAGCTACACCTCGACAGCCAACTATGGCTACACCTTC
.	TRBJ2-7	TRBV20-1	.	15	CSARDAHPEGDEQYF	TGCAGTGCTAGAGATGCCCACCCAGAGGGGGACGAGCAGTACTTC
.	TRBJ2-2	TRBV7-2	.	15	CASSLRPLSPGELFF	TGTGCCAGCAGCTTGCGGCCGCTTTCTCCCGGGGAGCTGTTTTTT
.	TRBJ1-2	TRBV10-1	.	14	CASSESGRSSGYTF	TGCGCCAGCAGTGAGTCCGGCCGCTCCTCCGGCTACACCTTC
TRBD2	TRBJ2-2	TRBV4-1	.	15	CASSHSGSDTGELFF	TGCGCCAGCAGCCATAGCGGGAGCGACACCGGGGAGCTGTTTTTT
.	TRBJ2-2	TRBV4-1	.	15	CASSQPGHNTGELFF	TGCGCCAGCAGCCAACCGGGACACAACACCGGGGAGCTGTTTTTT
.	TRBJ2-5	TRBV27	.	13	CASSARVLETQYF	TGTGCCAGCAGTGCCAGGGTTTTGGAGACCCAGTACTTC
TRBD1	TRBJ2-3	TRBV28	few	19	CASFYSSFRGTGYTDTQYF	TGTGCCAGCTTTTATTCCAGCTTTAGAGGGACAGGGTATACAGATACGCAGTATTTT
.	TRBJ1-2	TRBV20-1	.	18	CSARDRGRGRPHNYGYTF	TGCAGTGCTAGAGATCGAGGGAGGGGCAGACCCCATAACTATGGCTACACCTTC
TRBD2	TRBJ2-7	TRBV28	many	16	CASSTGLAGDHYEQYF	TGTGCCAGCAGTACGGGACTAGCGGGGGACCACTACGAGCAGTACTTC
TRBD1	TRBJ1-1	TRBV2	many	13	CASRKQGWTEAFF	TGTGCCAGCAGAAAACAGGGGTGGACTGAAGCTTTCTTT
.	TRBJ2-5	TRBV12-3/TRBV12-4	many	13	CASRRTVEETQYF	TGTGCCAGCAGACGGACAGTCGAAGAGACCCAGTACTTC
.	TRBJ1-5	TRBV28	many	14	CASSFLQGNQPQHF	TGTGCCAGCAGTTTTTTGCAAGGCAATCAGCCCCAGCATTTT
.	TRBJ1-5	TRBV12-3/TRBV12-4	many	15	CASSLMGGPEQPQHF	TGTGCCAGCAGTTTAATGGGCGGCCCGGAGCAGCCCCAGCATTTT
TRBD2	TRBJ2-4	TRBV2	many	18	CASSGPWASGWDKNIQYF	TGTGCCAGCAGTGGCCCCTGGGCTAGCGGCTGGGACAAAAACATTCAGTACTTC
.	TRBJ1-5	TRBV20-1	.	15	CSASLGSAGNQPQHF	TGCAGTGCTAGTCTCGGGTCGGCCGGCAATCAGCCCCAGCATTTT
.	TRBJ1-3	TRBV10-1	few	15	CASSEDGPSGNTIYF	TGCGCCAGCAGCGAGGACGGGCCCTCTGGAAACACCATATATTTT
.	TRBJ2-2	TRBV5-1	many	15	CASSLVGIITGELFF	TGCGCCAGCAGCTTGGTCGGGATTATAACCGGGGAGCTGTTTTTT
TRBD1	TRBJ1-2	TRBV20-1	.	16	CSARPLGTGAHYGYTF	TGCAGTGCTAGACCTCTGGGGACAGGGGCCCACTATGGCTACACCTTC
TRBD2	TRBJ2-2	TRBV7-2	.	19	CASSSPGVRERERTGELFF	TGTGCCAGCAGCTCCCCAGGAGTAAGGGAGCGGGAGCGAACCGGGGAGCTGTTTTTT
.	TRBJ2-5	TRBV7-6	few	15	CASSFTTSFGETQYF	TGTGCCAGCAGCTTTACGACTAGTTTTGGTGAGACCCAGTACTTC
.	TRBJ2-5	TRBV6-1	.	13	CASSDGLWETQYF	TGTGCCAGCAGTGATGGACTATGGGAGACCCAGTACTTC
.	TRBJ2-7	TRBV12-5	many	15	CASGFVGPQGIEQYF	TGTGCTAGTGGTTTCGTAGGCCCCCAGGGCATCGAGCAGTACTTC
.	TRBJ2-1	TRBV14	few	14	CASSRTIYYNEQFF	TGTGCCAGCAGCCGGACTATCTACTACAATGAGCAGTTCTTC